This entry lists 22 T cell receptor beta chains sequenced from one sample in a study of a mutant IDH1 vaccine in newly diagnosed glioma. Time point in this sample: week 35, safety follow-up. With topical imiquimod, each dose of the vaccine consisted of 300 ug of mutant IDH1 20-mer peptide. Their recognized antigens are unknown. Sequencing used immunoSEQ multiplex PCR; TCRdb keeps in-frame clones, though not all of them. The sample has over 65,000 clones; more than 70% are singletons. This specimen consisted of PBMCs, obtained from a glioma patient whose treatment included an IDH1 peptide vaccine. The receptors derive from a young man with glioma.

This chain connects TRBV27 to TRBJ1-4, with 8 bases matching TRBD1. The CDR3 is made up of 14 amino acids. CDR1 and CDR2 (germline): MNHEY, SMNVEV (reference sequence). Unmatched junction bases numbered 4, after V lost 2 bases and J lost 8 bases. The CDR3 protein is CASSLLTGGEKLFF. In DNA, the CDR3 is TGTGCCAGCAGTTTACTAACAGGGGGGGAAAAACTGTTTTTT.

J is TRBJ1-5 and V is TRBV30, with D maybe TRBD1 (5 bases). Trimming removed 0 bases at V and 5 bases at J, with 17 bases between. This CDR3 contains 16 residues. The germline V gene encodes CDR1 GTSNPN and CDR2 SVGIG (reference sequence). CDR3 residues: CAWSVPGRPDYQPQHF. CDR3 nucleotide sequence: TGTGCCTGGAGTGTACCGGGACGACCAGATTATCAGCCCCAGCATTTT.

The chain couples TRBV7-6 to TRBJ2-7, with TRBD2 matching over 10 bases. The V gene end was trimmed by 5 bases and the J gene end by 7 bases; junction bases not matched to a gene: 29. This CDR3 comprises 21 residues. Germline-derived CDR1 and CDR2 are SGHVS and FNYEAQ. The CDR3 coding sequence is TGTGCCAGCAGCCCCAAGGCTCAGCAAGGGGGTAGGAGCGGGAGGGCCGAAGAGCAGTACTTC. Encoded protein: CASSPKAQQGGRSGRAEEQYF.

The chain employs TRBV9 and TRBJ1-4, with 10 bases fitting TRBD1. The germline gives CDR1 SGDLS, CDR2 YYNGEE. The CDR3 runs 17 residues. V dropped 0 bases and J dropped 5; count of bases not matched to a gene: 7. Here the CDR3 DNA reads TGTGCCAGCAGCGTAGGACAGGGGGCGAGATACAATGAAAAACTGTTTTTT. As protein: CASSVGQGARYNEKLFF.

The gene calls are TRBV11-2 and TRBJ2-7; 13 nucleotides align to TRBD2. V lost 4 bases and J lost 5; bases outside the gene matches: 5. This CDR3 region has 15 residues. From germline, CDR1 is SGHAT and CDR2 FQNNGV. The CDR3 DNA follows: TGTGCCAGCAGCTACCTGACTAGCGGGGGGAACGAGCAGTACTTC. It specifies CASSYLTSGGNEQYF.

The chain uses TRBV6-6 and TRBJ1-3; TRBD1 might be the D (5 bases). This CDR3 contains 16 residues. Trimming took 0 bases from V and 4 from J, leaving 13 bases between them. Germline V CDR1 and CDR2: MNHNY, SVGAGI (reference sequence). Written as DNA, the CDR3 is TGTGCCAGCAGTTACTCGAGAGGGGTCGGAGGAAACACCATATATTTT. This sequence encodes CASSYSRGVGGNTIYF.

The chain is built from TRBV7-9 and TRBJ2-3; D gene uncertain. There are 14 residues in the CDR3. The germline gives CDR1 SEHNR, CDR2 FQNEAQ (reference sequence). Trimming took 0 bases from V and 0 from J, leaving 4 bases between them. The CDR3 DNA follows: TGTGCCAGCAGCTTAGCGGAGAGCACAGATACGCAGTATTTT. This codes for CASSLAESTDTQYF.

This chain joins TRBV7-6 and TRBJ2-7; 11 bases map to TRBD1. This CDR3 contains 16 residues. The junction had 5 bases not matched to a gene; V was cut back by 1 base and J by 3 bases. Germline V gives CDR1 SGHVS, CDR2 FNYEAQ. The CDR3 DNA is TGTGCCAGCAGCTTAGTACCGGGACAGGGGGGCTACGAGCAGTACTTC. Its protein product is CASSLVPGQGGYEQYF.

The chain combines TRBV7-9 with TRBJ1-1, with a weak D call TRBD1 (6 bases). The CDR3 is 13 residues long. V lost 0 bases and J 6 bases, leaving 8 bases between the germline ends. The germline CDR1 and CDR2 sequences are SEHNR and FQNEAQ (reference sequence). The CDR3 DNA sequence: TGTGCCAGCAGCTTAGCGGACAGCTCTGAAGCTTTCTTT. Translation gives CASSLADSSEAFF.

This chain joins TRBV5-6 and TRBJ2-1; tentative D call: TRBD2 (7 bases). The CDR3 covers 16 residues. Trimming cost V 7 bases and J 0 bases, with 17 bases left between them. Germline CDR1 SGHDT, CDR2 YYEEEE. This chain's CDR3 is CASARGGGPSYNEQFF. CDR3 bases: TGTGCCAGCGCTCGAGGGGGGGGACCCTCCTACAATGAGCAGTTCTTC.

The rearrangement joins TRBV19 to TRBJ1-5, with a possible D match to TRBD1 (5 bases). CDR1 and CDR2 from the germline V gene are LNHDA and SQIVND (reference sequence). The CDR3 extends over 13 amino acids. V lost 4 bases, J lost 7 bases, and 11 bases lay in between. CDR3 sequence reads: CASSTAGPQPQHF. The CDR3 bases are TGTGCCAGTAGTACCGCGGGACCACAGCCCCAGCATTTT.

The gene calls are TRBV5-1 and TRBJ1-2; D gene ambiguous. Looked up from germline, CDR1 is SGHRS and CDR2 is YFSETQ. The V end lost 4 bases, the J end lost 8 bases, and 12 bases lay between the germline ends. CDR3 size: 12 residues. CDR3 amino acids: CASSPNSEGYTF. Written as DNA, the CDR3 is TGCGCCAGCAGCCCGAACAGTGAAGGCTACACCTTC.

This clone was observed a few times. The V and J genes are TRBV4-2 and TRBJ1-1, with a possible D match to TRBD1 (5 bases). This CDR3 comprises 19 residues. The germline V gene has CDR1 LGHNA and CDR2 YNFKEQ. V shed 0 bases and J shed 3 bases, with 23 bases lying between them. Here the CDR3 DNA reads TGTGCCAGCAGCCAAGATTTCAGGGAACACAGTAGTAGGGACACTGAAGCTTTCTTT. Protein product: CASSQDFREHSSRDTEAFF.

This sequence joins TRBV6-5 and TRBJ2-7, with 10 bases aligning to TRBD2. The junction had 2 bases not matched to a gene; V was cut back by 0 bases and J by 3 bases. The V gene's germline CDR1 is MNHEY and CDR2 SVGAGI. This CDR3 spans 15 amino acids. This CDR3 reads CASSYSAGGVYEQYF. DNA for the CDR3: TGTGCCAGCAGTTACTCAGCGGGAGGGGTCTACGAGCAGTACTTC.

This chain uses TRBV4-1 with TRBJ1-1, with D maybe TRBD1 (5 bases). CDR3 length: 14 amino acids. The germline V gene encodes CDR1 MGHRA and CDR2 YSYEKL. Trimming took off 0 bases at V and 1 base at J, with 6 bases between the two ends. CDR3 residues: CASSQEQGNTEAFF. The DNA of the CDR3 is TGCGCCAGCAGCCAAGAGCAGGGGAACACTGAAGCTTTCTTT.

CDR3 in DNA: TGTGCCAGCAGCTTAGGAAGAGGGGCAAGTGGAAACACCATATATTTT. Protein sequence: CASSLGRGASGNTIYF. The gene calls are TRBV7-2 and TRBJ1-3, with D tentatively TRBD1 (5 bases). The germline gives CDR1 SGHTA, CDR2 FQGNSA. The CDR3 covers 16 residues. Trimming stripped 1 base from V and 3 bases from J, with 13 bases between.

V gene TRBV19 combines with J gene TRBJ1-1; weak D call: TRBD1 (5 bases). The CDR3 consists of 15 residues. Germline CDR1 reads LNHDA; CDR2 reads SQIVND (reference sequence). V lost 0 bases to trimming and J lost 0 bases, with 8 bases between them. This chain's CDR3 is CASSIEAGMNTEAFF. Written as DNA, the CDR3 is TGTGCCAGTAGTATAGAGGCAGGGATGAACACTGAAGCTTTCTTT.

The J gene is TRBJ2-1, the V gene TRBV4-3; 8 bases are shared with TRBD2. CDR3 length equals 18 residues. J was trimmed by 4 bases and V by 0 bases; bases with no gene match: 11. The germline V gene encodes CDR1 LGHNA and CDR2 YSLEER. CDR3 protein: CASSQDGPYGGGYNEQFF. CDR3 DNA sequence: TGCGCCAGCAGCCAAGATGGCCCATACGGGGGGGGTTACAATGAGCAGTTCTTC.

This chain links TRBV27 with TRBJ2-7, with D uncertain. Trimming pared 5 bases from V and 2 bases from J, leaving 13 bases between. Germline values: CDR1 MNHEY, CDR2 SMNVEV (reference sequence). This CDR3 is 14 amino acids long. CDR3 bases: TGTGCCAGCAGTCAAGGTGGGATTCCCTACGAGCAGTACTTC. This gives the protein CASSQGGIPYEQYF.

The V and J genes are TRBV7-8 and TRBJ1-1, with D tentatively TRBD1 (6 bases). This CDR3 is 17 amino acids long. The germline gives CDR1 SGHVS, CDR2 FQNEAQ. Trimming left V 1 base short and J 3 bases short, with 18 bases between. CDR3 sequence reads: CASSLETGLGTDTEAFF. CDR3 DNA: TGTGCCAGCAGCTTAGAGACAGGACTGGGTACAGACACTGAAGCTTTCTTT.

V usage is TRBV5-1 and J usage is TRBJ2-7; 8 bases align to TRBD2. Germline CDR1 SGHRS, CDR2 YFSETQ. V trimming: 1 base; J trimming: 4 bases; junction bases outside the gene matches: 13. CDR3 length: 17 residues. CDR3 loop: CASSLTLVASGGYEQYF. CDR3 nucleotide sequence: TGCGCCAGCAGCTTGACCCTGGTAGCGAGCGGGGGATACGAGCAGTACTTC.

This clone showed up just a few times. The chain links TRBV7-6 to TRBJ1-1, with D hard to call. The CDR3 is 14 amino acids. The germline V gene encodes CDR1 SGHVS and CDR2 FNYEAQ. Trimming stripped 2 bases from V and 0 bases from J, with 7 bases between. This CDR3 is CASSLTELNTEAFF. The CDR3 coding sequence is TGTGCCAGCAGCTTAACAGAACTGAACACTGAAGCTTTCTTT.